These T cell receptor beta chains were read from a single sample in a study of blood T cell repertoires in COVID-19. TCRdb's copy holds only in-frame clones and misses some; the assay was immunoSEQ multiplex PCR. The repertoire holds tens of thousands of clones, with 75% to 95% as singletons. Source material: peripheral blood. The receptors stem from a woman aged 45-60 years in a cohort sampled during active COVID-19. Both conserved end residues are part of each CDR3. A D gene is named only where the DNA matches it firmly. For some rows the clone size is stated as once, few or many, or as a class when expanded; others skip it.

V gene,J gene,clone size,D gene,CDR3 protein,CDR3 DNA
TRBV5-1,TRBJ1-1,NA,NA,CASSLAATGPTEAFF,TGCGCCAGCAGCTTGGCCGCGACAGGACCCACTGAAGCTTTCTTT
TRBV2,TRBJ2-7,NA,NA,CASSERTRVPGYEQYF,TGTGCCAGCAGTGAACGAACTAGGGTCCCGGGCTACGAGCAGTACTTC
TRBV6-5,TRBJ2-4,NA,TRBD1,CASSYSGQVPKNIQYF,TGTGCCAGCAGTTACTCCGGACAGGTCCCCAAAAACATTCAGTACTTC
TRBV25-1,TRBJ2-2,NA,NA,CASSESGSGELFF,TGTGCCAGCAGTGAATCCGGGTCCGGGGAGCTGTTTTTT
TRBV4-1,TRBJ2-2,once,NA,CASRLGQLNTGELFF,TGCGCCAGCAGGCTAGGACAGTTGAACACCGGGGAGCTGTTTTTT
TRBV9,TRBJ2-7,NA,NA,CASSPSISGASEQYF,TGTGCCAGCAGCCCGTCAATTAGCGGCGCTTCCGAGCAGTACTTC
TRBV6-5,TRBJ1-4,NA,NA,CASSYLQTSEKLFF,TGTGCCAGCAGTTACCTACAGACTAGTGAAAAACTGTTTTTT
TRBV18,TRBJ1-2,NA,NA,CASSSRSYGYTF,TGTGCCAGCTCATCGCGATCGTATGGCTACACCTTC
TRBV7-8,TRBJ2-1,once,NA,CASSLRERGNEQFF,TGTGCCAGCAGCCTTCGAGAAAGGGGCAATGAGCAGTTCTTC
TRBV6-5,TRBJ2-3,NA,TRBD2,CASSYSAGGPTDTQYF,TGTGCCAGCAGTTACTCGGCGGGGGGGCCCACAGATACGCAGTATTTT